This TCR beta chain originates from a study of blood T cell repertoires in COVID-19. Study-wide context: Material from acute and convalescent COVID-19 was sourced from the United States, Italy and Spain. Nucleic acid was either cDNA or gDNA, and it came from T cells, B-cell-depleted T cells, or PBMCs.

In the source study's methods: Amplification from reference gene primers served as the basis for estimated nucleated cell counts. The repertoire was sequenced with immunoSEQ multiplex PCR; TCRdb's copy has only in-frame clones and lacks some. V, J and clone size derive from that table, while D and trimming were established from the DNA sequence. The table has about 82,000 clones, around 83% seen once. The CDR3 is made up of 16 amino acids. Germline CDR1 and CDR2: SGHTA and FQGNSA. V lost 4 bases, J lost 2 bases, and 7 bases stayed unmatched. Sequencing was performed on peripheral blood. This clonotype was sampled from a woman aged 55-70 years with acute or convalescent COVID-19. This chain connects TRBV7-2 to TRBJ2-2, with 7 bases matching TRBD1. CDR3 coding DNA: TGTGCCAGCAGCTCCGACAGGGAGAGAAACACCGGGGAGCTGTTTTTT. It encodes CASSSDRERNTGELFF.